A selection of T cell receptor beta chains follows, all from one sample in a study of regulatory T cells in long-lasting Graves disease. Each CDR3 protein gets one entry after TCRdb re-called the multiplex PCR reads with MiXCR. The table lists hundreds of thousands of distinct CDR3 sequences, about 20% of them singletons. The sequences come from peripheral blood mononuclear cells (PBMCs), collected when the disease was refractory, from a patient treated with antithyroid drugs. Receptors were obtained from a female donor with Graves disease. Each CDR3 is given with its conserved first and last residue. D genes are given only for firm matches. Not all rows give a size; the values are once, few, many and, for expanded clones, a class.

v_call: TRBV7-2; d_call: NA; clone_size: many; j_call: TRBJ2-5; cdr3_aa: CASSLRLGRNQETQYF; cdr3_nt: TGTGCCAGCAGCTTAAGGTTAGGGAGGAATCAGGAGACCCAGTACTTC
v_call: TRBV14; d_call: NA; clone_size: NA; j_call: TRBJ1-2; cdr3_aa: CASSLLGDTLYGYTF; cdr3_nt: TGTGCCAGCAGCCTTCTAGGGGACACCCTCTATGGCTACACCTTC
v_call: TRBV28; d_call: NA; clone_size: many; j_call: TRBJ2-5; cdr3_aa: CASSFDSGAAWTQYF; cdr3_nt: TGTGCCAGCAGTTTTGATTCCGGGGCCGCATGGACCCAGTACTTC
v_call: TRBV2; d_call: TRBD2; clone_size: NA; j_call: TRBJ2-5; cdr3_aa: CASSGGAGGGETQYF; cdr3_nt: TGTGCCAGCAGTGGTGGGGCGGGAGGGGGAGAGACCCAGTACTTC
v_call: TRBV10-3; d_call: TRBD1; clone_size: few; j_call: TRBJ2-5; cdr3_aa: CAISEPGTGGVEYF; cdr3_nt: TGTGCCATCAGTGAGCCGGGGACAGGGGGCGTCGAGTACTTC
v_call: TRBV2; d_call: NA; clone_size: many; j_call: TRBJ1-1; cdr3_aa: CASRHRTANTEAFF; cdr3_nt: TGTGCCAGCAGGCACCGGACGGCGAACACTGAAGCTTTCTTT
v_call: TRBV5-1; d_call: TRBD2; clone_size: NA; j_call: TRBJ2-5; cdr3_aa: CASSYRLAGAQETQYF; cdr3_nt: TGCGCCAGCAGCTACCGACTAGCGGGGGCCCAAGAGACCCAGTACTTC
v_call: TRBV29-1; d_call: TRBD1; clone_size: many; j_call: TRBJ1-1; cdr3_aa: CSVGITGGPEAFF; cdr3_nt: TGCAGCGTTGGGATAACAGGGGGCCCTGAAGCTTTCTTT
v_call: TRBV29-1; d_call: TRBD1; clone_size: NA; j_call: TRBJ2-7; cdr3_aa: CSVGGTGFEQYF; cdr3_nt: TGCAGCGTGGGCGGGACAGGGTTCGAGCAGTACTTC
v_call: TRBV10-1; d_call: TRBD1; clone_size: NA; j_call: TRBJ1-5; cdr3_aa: CASSAWLTGDKGNSNQPQHF; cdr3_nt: TGCGCCAGCAGTGCGTGGTTGACAGGGGATAAGGGAAATAGCAATCAGCCCCAGCATTTT
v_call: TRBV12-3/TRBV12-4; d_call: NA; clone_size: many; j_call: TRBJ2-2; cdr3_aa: CASCPRGRGTVGTGELFF; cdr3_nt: TGTGCCAGCTGCCCGCGGGGGCGGGGGACCGTGGGCACCGGGGAGCTGTTTTTT
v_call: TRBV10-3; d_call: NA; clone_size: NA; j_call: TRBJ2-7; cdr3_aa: CAISDSGGYEQYF; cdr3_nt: TGTGCCATCAGTGACTCAGGTGGCTACGAGCAGTACTTC
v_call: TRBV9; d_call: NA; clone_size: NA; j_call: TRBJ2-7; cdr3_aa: CASSVAVARTYEQYF; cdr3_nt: TGTGCCAGCAGCGTAGCTGTGGCGCGAACCTACGAGCAGTACTTC
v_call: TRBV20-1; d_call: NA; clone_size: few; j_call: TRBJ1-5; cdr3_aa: CSTLDRRGNQPQHF; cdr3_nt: TGCAGCACCCTTGACAGGAGGGGCAATCAGCCCCAGCATTTT
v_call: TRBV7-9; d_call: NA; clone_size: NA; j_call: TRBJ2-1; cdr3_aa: CASSLEQGASYNEQFF; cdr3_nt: TGTGCCAGCAGCTTAGAACAGGGAGCCTCCTACAATGAGCAGTTCTTC
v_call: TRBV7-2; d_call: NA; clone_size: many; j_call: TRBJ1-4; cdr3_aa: CASSPGQSNEKLFF; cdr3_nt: TGTGCCAGCAGCCCAGGACAGAGTAATGAAAAACTGTTTTTT
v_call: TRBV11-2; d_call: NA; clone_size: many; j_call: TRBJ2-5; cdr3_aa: CASSRSPGGTETQYF; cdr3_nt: TGTGCCAGCAGTCGAAGTCCAGGTGGGACAGAGACCCAGTACTTC
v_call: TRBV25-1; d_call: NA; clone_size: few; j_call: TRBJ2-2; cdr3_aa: CASSESPGKRAGELFF; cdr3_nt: TGTGCCAGCAGTGAATCCCCAGGGAAGAGAGCCGGGGAGCTGTTTTTT
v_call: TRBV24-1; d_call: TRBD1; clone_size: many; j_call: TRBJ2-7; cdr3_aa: CATSGPDRGFYEQYF; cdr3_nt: TGTGCCACCTCCGGTCCGGACAGGGGGTTCTACGAGCAGTACTTC
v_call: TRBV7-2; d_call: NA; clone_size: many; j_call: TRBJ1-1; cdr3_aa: CASSPFMENTEAFF; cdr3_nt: TGTGCCAGCAGCCCCTTCATGGAGAACACTGAAGCTTTCTTT
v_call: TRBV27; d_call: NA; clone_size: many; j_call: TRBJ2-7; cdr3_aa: CASIPPEDLLTYEQYF; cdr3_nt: TGTGCCAGCATTCCACCGGAGGACCTTCTCACCTACGAGCAGTACTTC
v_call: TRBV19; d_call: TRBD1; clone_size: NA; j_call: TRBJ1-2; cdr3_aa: CASSIGQGLYGYTF; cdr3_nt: TGTGCCAGTAGTATAGGACAGGGGCTCTATGGCTACACCTTC
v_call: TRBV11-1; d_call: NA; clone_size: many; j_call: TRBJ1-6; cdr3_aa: CASSLLRTGAAASPLHF; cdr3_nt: TGTGCCAGCAGCTTACTTCGGACGGGAGCGGCGGCATCACCCCTCCACTTT
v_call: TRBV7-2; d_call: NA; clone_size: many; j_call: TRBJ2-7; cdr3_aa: CASSLRTFSYEQYF; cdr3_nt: TGTGCCAGCAGCTTGAGGACATTCTCCTACGAGCAGTACTTC
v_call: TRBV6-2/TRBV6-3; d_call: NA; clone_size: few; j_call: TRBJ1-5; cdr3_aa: CASSSFAGGAFNQPQHF; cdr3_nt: TGTGCCAGCAGTTCCTTCGCGGGGGGCGCCTTCAATCAGCCCCAGCATTTT
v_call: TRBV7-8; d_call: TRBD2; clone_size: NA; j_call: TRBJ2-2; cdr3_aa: CASSPWTSGGGTGELFF; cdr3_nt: TGTGCCAGCAGCCCGTGGACTAGCGGAGGTGGCACCGGGGAGCTGTTTTTT
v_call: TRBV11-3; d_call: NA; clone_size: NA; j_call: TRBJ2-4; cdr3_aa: CASSLVGLAKNIQCF; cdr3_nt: TGTGCCAGCAGCTTAGTCGGCCTTGCCAAAAACATTCAGTGCTTC
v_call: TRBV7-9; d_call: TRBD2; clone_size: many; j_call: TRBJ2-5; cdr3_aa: CASSLSGGGRGETQYF; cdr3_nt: TGTGCCAGCAGTCTAAGCGGAGGCGGGAGAGGAGAGACCCAGTACTTC
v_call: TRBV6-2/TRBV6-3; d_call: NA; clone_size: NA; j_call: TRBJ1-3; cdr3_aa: CASSYRHGNTIYF; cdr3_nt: TGTGCCAGCAGTTACAGACACGGAAACACCATATATTTT
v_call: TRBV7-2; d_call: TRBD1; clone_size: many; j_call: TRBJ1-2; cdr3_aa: CASSPGQARYGYTF; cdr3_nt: TGTGCCAGCAGCCCCGGACAGGCCCGCTATGGCTACACCTTC
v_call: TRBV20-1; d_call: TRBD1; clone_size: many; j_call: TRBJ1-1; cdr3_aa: CSAPGQGGTEAFF; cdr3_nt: TGCAGTGCCCCGGGACAGGGTGGGACTGAAGCTTTCTTT
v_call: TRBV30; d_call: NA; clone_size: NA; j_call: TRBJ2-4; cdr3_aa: CAWSRGAGVKNIQYF; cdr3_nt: TGTGCCTGGAGTCGGGGAGCGGGCGTCAAAAACATTCAGTACTTC
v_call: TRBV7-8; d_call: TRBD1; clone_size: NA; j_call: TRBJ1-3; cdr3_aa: CASSLVPGGPSGNTIYF; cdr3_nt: TGTGCCAGCAGCTTAGTACCAGGGGGGCCTTCTGGAAACACCATATATTTT
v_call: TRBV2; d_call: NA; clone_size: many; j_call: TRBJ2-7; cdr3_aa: CASRTGTQTYEQYF; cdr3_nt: TGTGCCAGCCGTACCGGGACACAGACCTACGAGCAGTACTTC
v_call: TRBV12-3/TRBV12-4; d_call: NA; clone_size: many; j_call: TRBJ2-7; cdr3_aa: CASSSNRVREQYF; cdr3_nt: TGTGCCAGCAGTTCGAACAGGGTCCGGGAGCAGTACTTC
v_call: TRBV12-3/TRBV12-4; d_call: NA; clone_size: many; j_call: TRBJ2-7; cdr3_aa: CASSLRRLPDHEQYF; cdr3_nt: TGTGCCAGCAGTCTCAGGCGGCTCCCTGACCACGAGCAGTACTTC
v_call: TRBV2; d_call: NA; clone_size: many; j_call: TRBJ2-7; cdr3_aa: CASSEAGQGIHEQYF; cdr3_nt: TGTGCCAGCAGTGAAGCAGGGCAGGGAATCCACGAGCAGTACTTC
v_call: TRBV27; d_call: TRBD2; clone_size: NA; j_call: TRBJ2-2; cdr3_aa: CASSPHPGTSGRAIGELFF; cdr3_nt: TGTGCCAGCAGTCCTCACCCCGGGACTAGCGGGAGGGCGATCGGGGAGCTGTTTTTT
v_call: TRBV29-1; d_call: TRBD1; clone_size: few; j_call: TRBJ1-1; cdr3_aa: CSVNSGTGAGNTEAFF; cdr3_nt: TGCAGCGTTAATTCCGGGACAGGGGCAGGGAACACTGAAGCTTTCTTT
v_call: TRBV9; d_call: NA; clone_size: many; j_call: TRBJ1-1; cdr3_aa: CASSVEIRGTEAFF; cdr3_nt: TGTGCCAGCAGCGTAGAGATCAGGGGCACTGAAGCTTTCTTT
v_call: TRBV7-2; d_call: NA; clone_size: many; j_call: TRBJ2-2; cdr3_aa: CASSPRTGELFF; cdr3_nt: TGTGCCAGCAGCCCCCGGACAGGGGAGCTGTTTTTT
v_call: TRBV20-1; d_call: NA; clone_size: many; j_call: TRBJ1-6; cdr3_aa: CSVAPLGNSPLHF; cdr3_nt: TGCAGTGTCGCGCCTCTAGGGAATTCACCCCTCCACTTT
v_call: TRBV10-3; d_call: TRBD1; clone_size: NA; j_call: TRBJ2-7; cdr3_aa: CAISGRDRGYEQYF; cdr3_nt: TGTGCCATCAGTGGCCGGGACAGGGGGTACGAGCAGTACTTC
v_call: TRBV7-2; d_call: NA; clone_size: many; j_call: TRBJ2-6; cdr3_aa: CASSLGPTRSGANVLTF; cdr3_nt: TGTGCCAGCAGCTTGGGTCCTACTCGCTCTGGGGCCAACGTCCTGACTTTC
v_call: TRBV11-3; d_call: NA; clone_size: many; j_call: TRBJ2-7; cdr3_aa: CASSSRGTYEQYF; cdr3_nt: TGTGCCAGCAGCTCCCGGGGCACCTACGAGCAGTACTTC
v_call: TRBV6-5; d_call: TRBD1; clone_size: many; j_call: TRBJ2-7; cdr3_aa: CASSLPGQGAREQYF; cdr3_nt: TGTGCCAGCAGTTTACCGGGACAGGGGGCTAGAGAGCAGTACTTC
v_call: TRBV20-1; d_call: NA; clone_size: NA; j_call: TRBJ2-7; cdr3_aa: CSATNQMIHEQYF; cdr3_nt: TGCAGTGCTACAAATCAGATGATCCACGAGCAGTACTTC